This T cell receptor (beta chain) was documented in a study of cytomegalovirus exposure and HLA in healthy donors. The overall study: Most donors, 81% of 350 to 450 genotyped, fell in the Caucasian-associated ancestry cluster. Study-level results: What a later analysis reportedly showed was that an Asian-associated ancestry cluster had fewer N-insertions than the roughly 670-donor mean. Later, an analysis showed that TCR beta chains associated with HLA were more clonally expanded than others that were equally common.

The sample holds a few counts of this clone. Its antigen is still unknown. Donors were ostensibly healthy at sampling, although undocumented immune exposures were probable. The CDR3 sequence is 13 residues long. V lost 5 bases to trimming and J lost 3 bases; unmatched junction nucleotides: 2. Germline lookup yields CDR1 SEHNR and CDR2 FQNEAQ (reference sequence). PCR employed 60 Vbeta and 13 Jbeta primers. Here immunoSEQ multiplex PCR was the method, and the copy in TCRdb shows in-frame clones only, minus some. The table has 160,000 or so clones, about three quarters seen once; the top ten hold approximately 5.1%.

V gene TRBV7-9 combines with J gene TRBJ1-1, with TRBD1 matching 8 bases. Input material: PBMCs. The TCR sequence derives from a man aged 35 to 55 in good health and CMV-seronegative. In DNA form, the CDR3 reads TGTGCCAGCAGCCCGACAGGGGACACTGAAGCTTTCTTT. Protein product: CASSPTGDTEAFF.